These 11 T cell receptor beta chains share one sample of origin, sequenced in a study of CD8+ T cells in alopecia areata. Following extraction, RNA underwent reverse transcription to cDNA, which served as the sequencing template. Clones were read by immunoSEQ multiplex PCR, and TCRdb kept only the in-frame ones, dropping some. The sample was found to contain roughly 260,000 clones, and every one recurs. Separation of pooled cutaneous lymph node cells was by sorting with CD4, CD8alpha, NKG2D, NKG2ACE and other markers. The sequenced sample was CD4+ T cells sorted from a lymph node. Source of these receptors: a C3H/HeJ mouse with alopecia areata. For this mouse line, the MHC haplotype is H2-k.

This clone was seen only a few times. The germline and genes are mouse ones. Read sequence stops 4 residues before the CDR3 end, and the germline J gene provides the missing end. The chain joins TRBV13-1 to TRBJ2-4, with D perhaps matching TRBD2 (6 bases). The CDR3 spans 15 residues. V was clipped by 3 bases and J by 0 bases, with 11 bases between them. Per the germline V gene, CDR1 is NSHNY and CDR2 is SYGAGN. The DNA read from the CDR3 is TGTGCCAGCAGTGTTCCGACTGGTAGTCAAAAC. It encodes CASSVPTGSQN. The whole CDR3 is CASSVPTGSQNTLYF.

This clone was counted only a few times. Gene names refer to mouse genes. The observed sequence ends 4 residues before the CDR3 terminus, with the missing tail filled in from the germline J gene. V is TRBV13-1 and J is TRBJ1-2, with 9 bases aligning to TRBD1. The germline V gene encodes CDR1 NSHNY and CDR2 SYGAGN. This CDR3 comprises 14 residues. CDR3 DNA, as far as it was read: TGTGCCAGCAGAAACCCGGGACAGGGTTCC. This encodes CASRNPGQGS. From start to end, the CDR3 is CASRNPGQGSDYTF.

This clone has just a few counts. Mouse gene names and germline throughout. The CDR3 goes on 4 residues after the read ends, and that part is filled in from the germline J gene. The J gene is TRBJ2-5, the V gene TRBV17; 10 bases match TRBD2. Germline CDR1 and CDR2: MNHDT and YYDKIL. This CDR3 contains 15 residues. The CDR3 is CASSPATGGRDTQYF. Incomplete CDR3 DNA: TGTGCTAGCAGTCCCGCGACTGGGGGGAGGGAC.

This clone was counted between two and nine times. Genes here carry mouse names. The CDR3 extends 4 residues past the end of the read, so its final part is completed from the germline J gene. The same CDR3 arises from other DNA sequences in this sample as well. V and J are TRBV13-3 and TRBJ1-1; D is perhaps TRBD1 (5 bases). The CDR3 consists of 13 residues. The V gene's germline CDR1 is NNHDY and CDR2 SYVADS. V gave up 4 bases and J gave up 1 base, with 8 bases separating them. The CDR3 region is CASSLDRNTEVFF. The part of the CDR3 DNA that was read is TGTGCCAGCAGTTTAGACAGAAACACA.

This clone was counted only a few times. Gene names and germline refer to mouse. Read coverage stops 4 residues before the CDR3 terminus; the germline J gene supplies the remainder. This sequence joins TRBV5 and TRBJ1-2, with 7 bases matching TRBD1. The ends lost 2 bases at V and 4 bases at J; junction bases unmatched: 1. This CDR3 contains 13 residues. CDR1 is LGHNA, CDR2 YNLKQL, per germline (reference sequence). CDR3 bases read: TGTGCCAGCAGCCAACAGGGGGGCTCC. It is translated as CASSQQGGS. The complete CDR3 protein is CASSQQGGSDYTF.

This clone was counted a few times. The germline and genes are mouse ones. The read comes to an end 4 residues before the CDR3 does, leaving the germline J gene to fill in the end. The V and J genes are TRBV17 and TRBJ2-4; weak D call: TRBD1 (6 bases). This CDR3 has 13 amino acids. Germline CDR1 is MNHDT and CDR2 is YYDKIL. Trimming left V 4 bases short and J 2 bases short, with 7 bases between. CDR3 sequence reads: CASSKGVQNTLYF. The sequenced part of the CDR3 DNA is TGTGCTAGCAGTAAGGGGGTTCAAAAC.

As concerns this clone: The gene names given are mouse names. The read terminates 3 residues before the CDR3 end, so the remaining end is supplied by the germline J gene. Distinct nucleotide sequences in the sample also encode this CDR3. The rearrangement joins TRBV13-1 to TRBJ1-6, with 9 bases identical to TRBD1. TRBJ1-6 is assigned to the ORF class and has an uncertain function. The V gene's germline CDR1 is NSHNY and CDR2 SYGAGN. The CDR3 is 15 amino acids. The J segment lost 3 bases and the V segment lost 4 bases, leaving 2 bases of the junction unmatched. Here the CDR3 reads CASSLTGGYNSPLYF. Partial CDR3 DNA: TGTGCCAGCAGTCTGACAGGGGGCTATAATTCGCCC.

This clone was counted between two and nine times. Here the gene names and germline are mouse. The sequence runs out 4 residues before the end of the CDR3; the remainder is reconstructed from the germline J gene. Other DNA sequences in the sample encode the same CDR3. The rearrangement uses TRBV5 and TRBJ2-5, with TRBD2 identical over 7 bases. CDR3 length: 15 residues. Germline V gives CDR1 LGHNA, CDR2 YNLKQL (reference sequence). Unmatched junction bases numbered 2, after V lost 0 bases and J lost 2 bases. CDR3 bases read: TGTGCCAGCAGCCAAGAGAGGACTGGCCAAGAC. Protein: CASSQERTGQD. The full CDR3 protein is CASSQERTGQDTQYF.

This clone came up a few times. Mouse names are used for the genes. The missing CDR3 end, 4 residues past where the read stops, is filled in from the germline J gene. The chain joins TRBV19 to TRBJ1-2, with 9 bases identical to TRBD1. The CDR3 totals 15 residues. CDR1 FNHDT and CDR2 SITEND come from the germline V gene (reference sequence). V trimming: 3 bases; J trimming: 3 bases; junction bases outside the gene matches: 6. The sequenced CDR3 bases are TGTGCCAGCAGTACCCGAGACAGGGGGGACTCC. It translates to CASSTRDRGDS. The whole CDR3 sequence reads CASSTRDRGDSDYTF.

A few counts support this clone. The gene names given are mouse names. The read gets to within 4 residues of the CDR3 end, and the germline J gene fills in the rest. The chain couples TRBV13-2 to TRBJ2-3; 8 positions agree with TRBD1. The CDR3 loop spans 18 amino acids. Trimming took 2 bases from V and 0 from J; bases not matched to a gene: 11. CDR1 is NNHNN and CDR2 is SYGAGS in the germline V gene (reference sequence). The CDR3 sequence is CASGEPFSGGPSAETLYF. The DNA read from the CDR3 is TGTGCCAGCGGTGAGCCCTTTTCAGGGGGCCCTAGTGCAGAA.

This clone was counted between two and nine times. This may arise from a read error, as a much more abundant clone is one base away. Genes here carry mouse names. The read finishes 4 residues shy of the CDR3 end, and the germline J gene is used to complete it. At the DNA level, this CDR3 is encoded by other sequences in the same sample as well. The genes are TRBV13-1 and TRBJ1-2; the D gene is possibly TRBD1 (6 bases). The germline CDR1 and CDR2 sequences are NSHNY and SYGAGN. V lost 2 bases and J 1 base, leaving 6 bases between the germline ends. CDR3 size: 13 residues. The DNA read from the CDR3 is TGTGCCAGCAGTGAGGACAGAAACTCC. This sequence encodes CASSEDRNS. The CDR3 in full is CASSEDRNSDYTF.